What follows is one TCR beta chain and its context. This specimen belongs to a study of blood T cell repertoires in COVID-19. Study summary: The United States, Italy and Spain supplied acute and convalescent COVID-19 samples. PBMCs, B-cell-depleted T cells, or T cells were the source of the cDNA or gDNA that made up the material.

Trimming cost V 5 bases and J 4 bases; bases outside gene matches: 7. Germline V lookup: CDR1 SQVTM, CDR2 ANQGSEA. The CDR3 sequence is 13 residues long. Original data processing: Scientists estimated how many nucleated cells there were by amplifying reference gene primers. This table comes from immunoSEQ multiplex PCR, and its TCRdb copy is limited to in-frame clones, with some not included. The V and J calls and clone size were taken over from that table, and D and trimming were inferred from the DNA. In the table there are about 80,000 clones, roughly 80% of which are singletons. V and J are TRBV29-1 and TRBJ1-1; 7 bases line up with TRBD1. This TCR derives from a woman aged 70 to 79 with acute or convalescent COVID-19. Sequenced sample: peripheral blood. The CDR3: CSVTATGSTEAFF. The CDR3 nucleotides read TGCAGCGTTACTGCGACAGGGTCCACTGAAGCTTTCTTT.